The 31 T cell receptor beta chains in this list originate from one sample, sequenced in a study of cytomegalovirus exposure and HLA in healthy donors. 13 Jbeta primers and 60 Vbeta primers were used for the PCR. Clones were sequenced by immunoSEQ multiplex PCR, and TCRdb holds only the in-frame ones, with some missing. Of around 100,000 clones in the sample, roughly three quarters are singletons; the top ten hold 4%. Sample: PBMCs. The receptors derive from a woman aged 50 to 60 in good health and CMV-seropositive.

The chain is built from TRBV11-2 and TRBJ2-4, with 8 bases lining up with TRBD1. The CDR3 loop spans 16 amino acids. CDR1 SGHAT and CDR2 FQNNGV come from the germline V gene. The junction had 11 bases not matched to a gene; V was cut back by 6 bases and J by 4 bases. CDR3 in DNA: TGTGCCAGCAGAATTACAGGGGGAGATGGGAAAAACATTCAGTACTTC. Translating it yields CASRITGGDGKNIQYF. The complete variable domain, with remaining parts taken from reference TRBV11-2 and TRBJ2-4, reads EAGVAQSPRYKIIEKRQSVAFWCNPISGHATLYWYQQILGQGPKLLIQFQNNGVVDDSQLPKDRFSAERLKGVDSTLKIQPAKLEDSAVYLCASRITGGDGKNIQYFGAGTRLSVL.

In its sample, this clone was seen a few times. This rearrangement joins TRBV11-2 to TRBJ2-1; D remains ambiguous. V lost 5 bases, J lost 0 bases, and 11 bases lay in between. Germline-derived CDR1 and CDR2 are SGHAT and FQNNGV. This CDR3 spans 15 amino acids. As DNA, the CDR3 is TGTGCCAGCAGCACCCGACTGGTCTCCTACAATGAGCAGTTCTTC. Its protein is CASSTRLVSYNEQFF.

The chain uses TRBV5-4 and TRBJ1-6; 9 nucleotides align to TRBD1. Germline V gene sequence: CDR1 SGHNT, CDR2 YYREEE (reference sequence). The CDR3 runs 15 residues. Germline trimming cut 2 bases from V and 5 bases from J; bases unmatched to any gene: 2. The DNA for the CDR3 is TGTGCCAGCAGCTTACAGGGGGCTAATAATTCACCCCTCCACTTT. It encodes CASSLQGANNSPLHF.

This clone was detected a few times. The chain joins TRBV2 to TRBJ2-1; 11 positions match TRBD2. The germline CDR1 and CDR2 sequences are SNHLY and FYNNEI. This CDR3 has 15 residues. Trimming cost V 5 bases and J 6 bases; bases outside gene matches: 6. The DNA for the CDR3 is TGTGCCAGCAGTCCGACTAGCGGGAATCCCAATGAGCAGTTCTTC. Translated: CASSPTSGNPNEQFF. The variable domain in full, with the rest retrieved from reference TRBV2 and TRBJ2-1, is EPEVTQTPSHQVTQMGQEVILRCVPISNHLYFYWYRQILGQKVEFLVSFYNNEISEKSEIFDDQFSVERPDGSNFTLKIRSTKLEDSAMYFCASSPTSGNPNEQFFGPGTRLTVL.

V and J are TRBV30 and TRBJ1-4, with D tentatively TRBD1 (6 bases). Germline V CDR1 and CDR2: GTSNPN, SVGIG (reference sequence). The V and J ends lost 0 bases and 4 bases respectively, with 12 bases between them. The CDR3 has 15 residues. The CDR3 region has the DNA TGTGCCTGGAGTGTACTCGGGACAAATAATGAAAAACTGTTTTTT. Residues: CAWSVLGTNNEKLFF.

J is TRBJ1-2 and V is TRBV18; 9 bases align to TRBD1. The CDR3 extends over 14 amino acids. J was trimmed by 8 bases and V by 3 bases; bases with no gene match: 7. In germline, CDR1 is KGHSH, CDR2 LQKENI. This chain's CDR3 is CASSPAYRGLGYTF. The CDR3 DNA is TGTGCCAGCTCACCCGCCTACAGGGGGCTCGGCTACACCTTC.

J is TRBJ1-1 and V is TRBV19; D is perhaps TRBD1 (6 bases). The V and J ends lost 4 bases and 5 bases respectively, with 20 bases between them. The CDR3 spans 16 residues. CDR1 is LNHDA and CDR2 is SQIVND in the germline V gene (reference sequence). The CDR3 loop is CASSTPGGGLGTEAFF. The CDR3 bases are TGTGCCAGTAGTACCCCCGGGGGGGGCTTAGGGACTGAAGCTTTCTTT.

The chain combines TRBV6-5 with TRBJ2-1, with TRBD1 as a possible D gene (5 bases). Trimming left V 0 bases short and J 5 bases short, with 11 bases between. Germline-derived CDR1 and CDR2 are MNHEY and SVGAGI. The CDR3 runs to 15 residues. The CDR3 sequence: CASSYSNQGDNEQFF. CDR3 bases: TGTGCCAGCAGTTACTCGAATCAGGGCGACAATGAGCAGTTCTTC.

The V gene is TRBV30, the J gene TRBJ2-7; D is unclear. V was clipped by 0 bases and J by 1 base, with 10 bases between them. The CDR3 has 14 amino acids. Germline values: CDR1 GTSNPN, CDR2 SVGIG (reference sequence). CDR3 nucleotide sequence: TGTGCCTGGAGTGTATACAGAGTATCCTACGAGCAGTACTTC. Protein product: CAWSVYRVSYEQYF.

This chain uses TRBV7-6 with TRBJ2-7; TRBD1 agrees at 9 bases. Germline CDR1 SGHVS, CDR2 FNYEAQ. J was trimmed by 4 bases and V by 2 bases; bases with no gene match: 6. The CDR3 sequence is 15 residues long. The CDR3 DNA sequence: TGTGCCAGCAGCTTACCCGGACAGGGGTGGTACGAGCAGTACTTC. This gives the protein CASSLPGQGWYEQYF.

The chain combines TRBV6-5 with TRBJ2-1; 9 bases align to TRBD1. Per germline, CDR1 MNHEY and CDR2 SVGAGI. The CDR3 runs 15 residues. Germline trimming cut 6 bases from V and 2 bases from J; bases unmatched to any gene: 5. DNA for the CDR3: TGTGCCAGCAGCCTCGGGACAGGGACCTACAATGAGCAGTTCTTC. This translates into CASSLGTGTYNEQFF.

This clone was detected a few times. The V and J genes are TRBV9 and TRBJ1-1; D is uncertain. This CDR3 is 14 amino acids long. Germline CDR1 reads SGDLS; CDR2 reads YYNGEE. V was cut by 1 base and J by 4 bases, with 11 bases left in between. Written as DNA, the CDR3 is TGTGCCAGCAGCGTACTAGCCCAAGGCACTGAAGCTTTCTTT. Residues: CASSVLAQGTEAFF. The full variable domain, its missing parts supplied by reference TRBV9 and TRBJ1-1, is DSGVTQTPKHLITATGQRVTLRCSPRSGDLSVYWYQQSLDQGLQFLIQYYNGEERAKGNILERFSAQQFPDLHSELNLSSLELGDSALYFCASSVLAQGTEAFFGQGTRLTVV.

The chain uses TRBV7-6 and TRBJ2-1, with 9 positions matching TRBD2. The germline CDR1 and CDR2 sequences are SGHVS and FNYEAQ. J was trimmed by 14 bases and V by 8 bases; bases with no gene match: 16. The CDR3 extends over 14 amino acids. This chain's CDR3 is CASGYVAGADHEFF. As DNA, the CDR3 is TGTGCCAGCGGTTATGTAGCGGGAGCAGACCATGAGTTCTTC. Filled out from reference TRBV7-6 and TRBJ2-1, the complete variable domain reads GAGVSQSPRYKVTKRGQDVALRCDPISGHVSLYWYRQALGQGPEFLTYFNYEAQQDKSGLPNDRFSAERPEGSISTLTIQRTEQRDSAMYRCASGYVAGADHEFFGPGTRLTVL.

With regard to this clone: Relative to the germline gene, one junction end is altered; a read error may explain this. This rearrangement joins TRBV6-6 to TRBJ2-4; TRBD1 aligns across 10 bases. CDR3 length: 14 amino acids. Germline-derived CDR1 and CDR2 are MNHNY and SVGAGI (reference sequence). CDR3 protein: CASSFDRGLVIQHF. Here the CDR3 DNA reads TGTGCCAGCAGCTTTGACAGGGGGCTTGTCATTCAGCACTTC.

This clone was observed a few times. The chain couples TRBV5-4 to TRBJ2-7; tentatively, D is TRBD2 (6 bases). CDR1 and CDR2 from the germline V gene are SGHNT and YYREEE (reference sequence). The CDR3 spans 14 residues. V lost 4 bases, J lost 3 bases, and 14 bases lay in between. Here the CDR3 reads CASSPAGPYYEQYF. The CDR3, as DNA: TGTGCCAGCAGCCCAGCGGGCCCCTACTACGAGCAGTACTTC.

The rearrangement uses TRBV19 and TRBJ1-4; weak D call: TRBD1 (6 bases). CDR1 is LNHDA and CDR2 is SQIVND in the germline V gene (reference sequence). The CDR3 sequence is 16 residues long. V was pared by 3 bases and J by 7 bases, with 18 bases between. The CDR3 is CASSIGFTGRGEKLFF. CDR3 in DNA: TGTGCCAGTAGTATTGGGTTCACAGGGAGAGGTGAAAAACTGTTTTTT.

The CDR3 sequence: CASMVSGGSETQYF. CDR3 in DNA: TGTGCCAGCATGGTTAGCGGGGGGTCTGAGACCCAGTACTTC. V gene TRBV6-6 combines with J gene TRBJ2-5; 10 bases are a match to TRBD2. CDR1 MNHNY and CDR2 SVGAGI come from the germline V gene (reference sequence). V trimming: 7 bases; J trimming: 5 bases; junction bases outside the gene matches: 7. This CDR3 comprises 14 residues.

V and J are TRBV19 and TRBJ2-6; D is unclear. CDR3 size: 15 residues. Germline V gene sequence: CDR1 LNHDA, CDR2 SQIVND (reference sequence). V gave up 1 base and J gave up 1 base, with 5 bases separating them. The CDR3 is CASSIAQSGANVLTF. Here the CDR3 DNA reads TGTGCCAGTAGTATAGCGCAGTCTGGGGCCAACGTCCTGACTTTC.

The chain recombines TRBV5-1 with TRBJ1-4; D remains unclear. This CDR3 contains 16 residues. CDR1 and CDR2 from the germline V gene are SGHRS and YFSETQ. Trimming removed 0 bases from V and 2 bases from J, with 11 bases in between. Written as DNA, the CDR3 is TGCGCCAGCAGCTTGGCCTCGGGTTCCACTAATGAAAAACTGTTTTTT. It encodes CASSLASGSTNEKLFF.

The V and J genes are TRBV7-9 and TRBJ1-1; D unclear. The CDR3 is made up of 9 amino acids. Germline-derived CDR1 and CDR2 are SEHNR and FQNEAQ (reference sequence). Trimming took off 8 bases at V and 8 bases at J, with 6 bases between the two ends. The CDR3 is CASGTEAFF. CDR3 DNA: TGTGCCAGCGGCACCGAAGCTTTCTTT.

Note on this clone: This CDR3 is missing its conserved last phenylalanine or tryptophan, likely due to a read error. This chain links TRBV27 with TRBJ2-7; 9 bases match TRBD2. CDR3 length: 15 residues. Trimming at V came to 8 bases and at J to 0 bases, leaving 8 bases not matched to a gene. Germline V gives CDR1 MNHEY, CDR2 SMNVEV (reference sequence). The CDR3 DNA reads TGTGCCAGCCCACCCCCTAGCGGGGTCTCCTACGAGCAGTACCTC. Residues: CASPPPSGVSYEQYL.

This sequence joins TRBV19 and TRBJ2-7, with D possibly being TRBD2 (7 bases). Trimming removed 8 bases at V and 7 bases at J, with 18 bases between. The germline CDR1 and CDR2 sequences are LNHDA and SQIVND (reference sequence). The length of the CDR3 is 13 residues. CDR3 region: CASAVRGQKEQYF. The CDR3 DNA reads TGTGCCAGTGCCGTGCGGGGGCAGAAGGAGCAGTACTTC.

The count of this clone is one. This chain joins TRBV7-3 and TRBJ2-1; TRBD2 agrees at 11 bases. Germline V lookup: CDR1 SGHTA, CDR2 FQGTGA. V lost 5 bases, J lost 6 bases, and 6 bases stayed unmatched. The CDR3 runs to 15 residues. For the CDR3, the DNA is TGTGCCAGCAGCGTTAGTAGCGGGAGGGGCAATGAGCAGTTCTTC. Protein sequence: CASSVSSGRGNEQFF.

This chain uses TRBV18 with TRBJ1-2; 7 bases are shared with TRBD1. V lost 4 bases, J lost 4 bases, and 12 bases stayed unmatched. CDR3 length: 16 amino acids. Germline V gives CDR1 KGHSH, CDR2 LQKENI. The CDR3 sequence: CASSRSGGGAVYGYTF. The CDR3 coding sequence is TGTGCCAGCTCACGCTCGGGAGGGGGCGCGGTCTATGGCTACACCTTC. Drawing the rest from reference TRBV18 and TRBJ1-2, the complete variable domain is NAGVMQNPRHLVRRRGQEARLRCSPMKGHSHVYWYRQLPEEGLKFMVYLQKENIIDESGMPKERFSAEFPKEGPSILRIQQVVRGDSAAYFCASSRSGGGAVYGYTFGSGTRLTVV.

This clone was observed a single time. The chain combines TRBV29-1 with TRBJ2-5; TRBD1 aligns across 7 bases. The V and J ends lost 1 base and 5 bases, in that order; junction bases with no gene match: 4. Germline V lookup: CDR1 SQVTM, CDR2 ANQGSEA. The CDR3 runs to 13 residues. The CDR3: CSVEGQGVETQYF. In DNA, the CDR3 is TGCAGCGTTGAAGGCCAGGGGGTGGAGACCCAGTACTTC. Using reference TRBV29-1 and TRBJ2-5 for the parts outside the CDR3, the full variable domain is SAVISQKPSRDICQRGTSLTIQCQVDSQVTMMFWYRQQPGQSLTLIATANQGSEATYESGFVIDKFPISRPNLTFSTLTVSNMSPEDSSIYLCSVEGQGVETQYFGPGTRLLVL.

This chain connects TRBV6-1 to TRBJ1-3; TRBD1 might be the D (5 bases). V was clipped by 1 base and J by 0 bases, with 10 bases between them. CDR3 length equals 16 residues. Germline CDR1 is MNHNS and CDR2 is SASEGT. CDR3 protein: CASSEGSRASGNTIYF. The CDR3, as DNA: TGTGCCAGCAGTGAAGGAAGCAGGGCCTCTGGAAACACCATATATTTT.

The rearrangement joins TRBV2 to TRBJ2-6; TRBD1 aligns across 8 bases. CDR3 length equals 18 residues. Trimming at V came to 6 bases and at J to 0 bases, leaving 10 bases not matched to a gene. Germline V gives CDR1 SNHLY, CDR2 FYNNEI. CDR3 nucleotide sequence: TGTGCCAGCAGAGGCGACAGGGGCGAGAGCTCTGGGGCCAACGTCCTGACTTTC. Translating gives CASRGDRGESSGANVLTF. Looking up the rest from reference TRBV2 and TRBJ2-6 gives the full variable domain: EPEVTQTPSHQVTQMGQEVILRCVPISNHLYFYWYRQILGQKVEFLVSFYNNEISEKSEIFDDQFSVERPDGSNFTLKIRSTKLEDSAMYFCASRGDRGESSGANVLTFGAGSRLTVL.

Only a few counts were recorded for this clone. This sequence joins TRBV5-1 and TRBJ1-6, with a weak D call TRBD1 (6 bases). Trimming stripped 0 bases from V and 0 bases from J, with 10 bases between. Germline loops: CDR1 SGHRS, CDR2 YFSETQ. This CDR3 contains 17 residues. CDR3 nucleotide sequence: TGCGCCAGCAGCTTGGGTCAGGGGAGCTCCTATAATTCACCCCTCCACTTT. It encodes CASSLGQGSSYNSPLHF.

This clone was counted only a few times. The gene calls are TRBV11-2 and TRBJ1-1; perhaps TRBD1 as D (5 bases). Trimming removed 3 bases at V and 1 base at J, with 6 bases between. The CDR3 runs 13 residues. Germline V gives CDR1 SGHAT, CDR2 FQNNGV. The CDR3 DNA is TGTGCCAGCAGCTTCACAGGGAACACTGAAGCTTTCTTT. It is translated as CASSFTGNTEAFF.

V and J are TRBV27 and TRBJ1-1, with D maybe TRBD1 (5 bases). The CDR3 extends over 13 amino acids. The V gene's germline CDR1 is MNHEY and CDR2 SMNVEV (reference sequence). Trimming left V 5 bases short and J 2 bases short, with 9 bases between. The CDR3 sequence is CASSLTANTEAFF. CDR3 nucleotide sequence: TGTGCCAGCAGTCTGACAGCCAACACTGAAGCTTTCTTT.

This chain links TRBV27 with TRBJ1-2; the D gene is possibly TRBD1 (5 bases). Trimming took 8 bases from V and 1 from J, leaving 11 bases between them. Germline CDR1 is MNHEY and CDR2 is SMNVEV (reference sequence). This CDR3 contains 13 residues. The CDR3 spells CASSPGYNYGYTF. CDR3 DNA: TGTGCCAGCTCACCAGGGTATAACTATGGCTACACCTTC.